The sequence of this T cell receptor (beta chain) was determined in a study of blood T cell repertoires in COVID-19. Trimming took 8 bases from V and 4 from J; bases not matched to a gene: 4. This CDR3 comprises 13 residues. Germline CDR1 and CDR2: MDHEN and SYDVKM. Produced via immunoSEQ multiplex PCR; TCRdb's table is partial and in-frame only. In the table there are over 150,000 clones, roughly 88% of which are singletons. This clone was seen more than once but under ten times. Other DNA sequences within the sample encode an identical CDR3. The material sequenced was peripheral blood. The sequence derives from a woman aged 40 to 55 with COVID-19, enrolled during active disease. This chain connects TRBV28 to TRBJ2-2; 7 bases map to TRBD2. CDR3 amino acids: CASGGGGTGELFF. CDR3 nucleotides: TGTGCCAGCGGCGGGGGTGGCACCGGGGAGCTGTTTTTT.